Presented here are 18 T cell receptor beta chains from one specimen sequenced in a study of tumor and adjacent non-tumor tissue in lung cancer. The library came from three nested PCR rounds adapted from ARM-PCR protocols. From the multiplex PCR reads, TCRdb called clonotypes with MiXCR, one entry per CDR3 protein. Seen here are approximately 120,000 distinct CDR3 sequences, 60% to 70% observed once, and the top ten hold around 13%. The template was RNA from unsorted bulk tissue. What was sequenced was lung tumor tissue. These receptor sequences come from a man aged 25 to 40 with non-small cell lung cancer.

This clonotype was observed many times. This sequence joins TRBV4-1 and TRBJ1-2, with D perhaps matching TRBD1 (5 bases). The CDR3 contains 15 residues. CDR1 is MGHRA, CDR2 YSYEKL, per germline. Trimming cost V 0 bases and J 7 bases, with 15 bases left between them. The CDR3 bases are TGCGCCAGCAGCCAAGATCGAGGGGTCAGGGCTGGCTACACCTTC. Translated, it gives CASSQDRGVRAGYTF.

Remarks on this clonotype: A much larger clone differs from this one at a single base, so this may be a read error. CDR3 bases: TGCAGTGCTAGAGTGGGGGCAGGGGGCGCCGAGGCCCAGTACTTC. It translates to CSARVGAGGAEAQYF. The V and J genes are TRBV20-1 and TRBJ2-5; 8 bases map to TRBD1. With 1 base clipped from V and 9 bases from J, the junction kept 13 bases outside the gene matches. The germline V gene encodes CDR1 DFQATT and CDR2 SNEGSKA (reference sequence). This CDR3 is 15 amino acids long.

Notes on this clonotype: One end of the junction is discordant with germline, which a read error may explain. V usage is TRBV29-1 and J usage is TRBJ1-1; D is unresolved. Germline CDR1 and CDR2: SQVTM and ANQGSEA. The CDR3 totals 12 residues. This CDR3 is CSVGYLNTEVFF. The CDR3 bases are TGCAGCGTTGGGTACCTGAACACTGAAGTTTTCTTT.

This clonotype has only one observation. Being one base from a much bigger clone, this may be a read error. In this CDR3 the conserved last residue, phenylalanine or tryptophan, is missing, so a read error is likely. The CDR3 protein is CSARLPGANVLTL. The CDR3 nucleotides are TGCAGTGCTAGATTGCCCGGGGCCAACGTCCTGACTTTA. The chain employs TRBV20-1 and TRBJ2-6, with D unresolved. V was pared by 2 bases and J by 4 bases, with 6 bases between. Germline V lookup: CDR1 DFQATT, CDR2 SNEGSKA (reference sequence). This CDR3 has 13 amino acids.

Note on this clonotype: The junction departs from germline at one end; a sequencing error may be responsible. The V gene is TRBV11-1, the J gene TRBJ2-1; TRBD2 agrees at 9 bases. Germline-derived CDR1 and CDR2 are SGHAT and FQDESV (reference sequence). The CDR3 has 16 residues. This CDR3 reads CGSSFLSLAGNNEQFF. The CDR3 nucleotides read TGTGGCAGCAGCTTTCTGAGTCTAGCGGGGAACAATGAGCAGTTCTTC.

The V gene is TRBV2, the J gene TRBJ2-7; 8 nucleotides line up with TRBD1. CDR1 is SNHLY, CDR2 FYNNEI, per germline. The junction had 5 bases not matched to a gene; V was cut back by 7 bases and J by 6 bases. There are 12 residues in the CDR3. CDR3 region: CASTRTGSEQYF. DNA of the CDR3: TGTGCCAGCACCCGGACAGGGTCCGAGCAGTACTTC.

This clonotype was counted only a few times. A much larger clonotype is one base distant, so this may be a read error. The genes are TRBV28 and TRBJ2-7; D is undetermined. CDR3 length equals 16 residues. Germline-derived CDR1 and CDR2 are MDHEN and SYDVKM. CDR3 protein: CASSLSGVSSSYKQYF. As DNA, the CDR3 is TGTGCCAGCAGTTTATCCGGAGTATCGAGTTCCTACAAGCAGTACTTC.

On this clonotype itself: The CDR3 does not close with the conserved phenylalanine or tryptophan, likely indicating a read error. No DNA is shown, since the ends of the CDR3 on it are uncertain; the CDR3 is the one TCRdb lists. The chain uses TRBV11-2 and TRBJ2-2; the table names TRBD1, a call not compared with the DNA. Germline CDR1 is SGHAT and CDR2 is FQNNGV. The CDR3 has 16 amino acids, counting both end residues. CDR3 in amino acids: CASSHGTGLNTGKLFL.

As to this clonotype: One end of the junction fails to match germline, which may point to a read error. The CDR3 nucleotides are TGCACTGCTAGAGATCTTATGGGTACTGAAGCTTTCTTT. This translates into CTARDLMGTEAFF. This chain connects TRBV20-1 to TRBJ1-1; D not certain. The germline V gene has CDR1 DFQATT and CDR2 SNEGSKA (reference sequence). The CDR3 covers 13 residues.

On this clonotype: The junction departs from germline at one end; a sequencing error may be responsible. The J gene is TRBJ2-2, the V gene TRBV20-1; D may correspond to TRBD1 or TRBD2 (5 bases each). There are 15 residues in the CDR3. The germline gives CDR1 DFQATT, CDR2 SNEGSKA (reference sequence). The CDR3 here is CIAKMGVAGTGELFF. The CDR3 DNA follows: TGCATTGCTAAGATGGGGGTGGCGGGCACCGGGGAGCTGTTTTTT.

Comments on this clonotype: A read error is possible here, since a much larger clone lies one base away. The chain is built from TRBV4-2 and TRBJ2-2, with D uncertain. V shed 0 bases and J shed 2 bases, with 13 bases lying between them. Germline V gene sequence: CDR1 LGHNA, CDR2 YNFKEQ. The CDR3 spans 17 residues. This CDR3 reads CASSQEVSVQNTGELFF. The CDR3 nucleotides are TGTGCCAGCAGCCAAGAGGTCAGTGTTCAAAACACCGGGGAGCTGTTTTTT.

The rearrangement links TRBV6-2 or TRBV6-3 to TRBJ2-1; TRBD1 might be the D (6 bases). The CDR3 runs 14 residues. CDR1 and CDR2 from the germline V gene are MNHEY and SVGEGT. Trimming cost V 7 bases and J 13 bases, with 23 bases left between them. The CDR3 bases are TGTGCCAGCAAACCTATGCATGGGGGCCACGAACAGTTCTTC. It translates to CASKPMHGGHEQFF.

V and J are TRBV6-6 and TRBJ2-1; D is uncertain. From germline, CDR1 is MNHNY and CDR2 SVGAGI (reference sequence). V lost 6 bases and J lost 5, with 20 bases in between. CDR3 length equals 16 residues. In DNA, the CDR3 is TGTGCCAGCAGCCCCCTCCCACAGTGGAGTCACAATGAGCAGTTCTTC. It encodes CASSPLPQWSHNEQFF.

The V and J genes are TRBV18 and TRBJ2-1; the D gene is possibly TRBD1 (6 bases). This CDR3 comprises 16 residues. Trimming stripped 1 base from V and 4 bases from J, with 14 bases between. Germline CDR1 is KGHSH and CDR2 is LQKENI. CDR3 nucleotides: TGTGCCAGCTCACCACGGGACCCCACAGGGTACAATGAGCAGTTCTTC. Protein: CASSPRDPTGYNEQFF.

For this clonotype: It may be a read error: a sequence one base away is much more abundant. The chain employs TRBV6-2 or TRBV6-3 and TRBJ1-5; D may be TRBD1 (5 bases). The CDR3 sequence is 15 residues long. Germline V gene data show CDR1 as MNHEY and CDR2 as SVGEGT. The CDR3 bases are TGTGCCAGCAGTTATTCGACAGAGGGGAATCAGCCCCATCATTTT. This sequence encodes CASSYSTEGNQPHHF.

This clonotype was detected ten times or more. V usage is TRBV6-5 and J usage is TRBJ2-5; TRBD2 matches at 10 bases. CDR1 MNHEY and CDR2 SVGAGI come from the germline V gene. Unmatched junction bases numbered 8, after V lost 5 bases and J lost 5 bases. The CDR3 loop spans 15 amino acids. The CDR3 nucleotides are TGTGCCAGCAGTGACGCTACTAGCGGGGTCGAGACCCAGTACTTC. Amino acid sequence: CASSDATSGVETQYF.

Of note for this clonotype: A read error may be the cause here, since a much bigger clone is one base away. The conserved final phenylalanine or tryptophan is absent from the CDR3, which likely points to a read error. V and J are TRBV20-1 and TRBJ1-2; TRBD1 is a possible D gene (6 bases). The germline V gene encodes CDR1 DFQATT and CDR2 SNEGSKA (reference sequence). V lost 3 bases and J lost 8, with 16 bases in between. The CDR3 has 13 amino acids. The CDR3 protein is CSAREDLTGGYTS. The CDR3 DNA follows: TGCAGTGCTAGGGAAGACTTGACAGGCGGCTACACCTCC.

About this clonotype itself: One base away lies a much larger clone, so this may be a sequencing read error. CDR3 loop: CSAKEPRVYTEAFF. In DNA, the CDR3 is TGCAGCGCCAAGGAACCCAGGGTCTACACTGAAGCTTTCTTT. This chain links TRBV29-1 with TRBJ1-1; D might be TRBD1 (5 bases). The CDR3 totals 14 residues. V lost 7 bases and J lost 3, with 18 bases in between. CDR1 is SQVTM, CDR2 ANQGSEA, per germline.